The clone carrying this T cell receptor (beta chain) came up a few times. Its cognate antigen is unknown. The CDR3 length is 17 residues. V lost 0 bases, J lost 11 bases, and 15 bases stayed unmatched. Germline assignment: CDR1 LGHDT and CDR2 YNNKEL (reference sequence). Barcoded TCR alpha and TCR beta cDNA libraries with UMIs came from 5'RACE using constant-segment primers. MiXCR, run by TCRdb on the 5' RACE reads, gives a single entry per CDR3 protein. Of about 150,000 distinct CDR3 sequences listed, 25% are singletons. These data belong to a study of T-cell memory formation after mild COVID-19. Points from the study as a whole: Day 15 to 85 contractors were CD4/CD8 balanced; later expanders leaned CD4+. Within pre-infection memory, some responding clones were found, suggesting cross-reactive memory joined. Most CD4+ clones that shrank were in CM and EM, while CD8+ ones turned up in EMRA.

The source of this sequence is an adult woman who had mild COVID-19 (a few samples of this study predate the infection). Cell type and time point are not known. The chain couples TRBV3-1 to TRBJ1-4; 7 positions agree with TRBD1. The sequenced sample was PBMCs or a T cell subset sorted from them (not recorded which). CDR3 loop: CASSQDSAGTGAGKLFF. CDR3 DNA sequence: TGTGCCAGCAGCCAAGATTCTGCCGGCACAGGGGCCGGCAAACTGTTTTTT.